The 24 T cell receptor beta chains in this list originate from one sample, sequenced in a study of T-cell reconstitution after alpha-beta-depleted transplantation in children. Preparation of the TCRbeta library involved a method that used unique molecular identifiers. TCRdb reprocessed the PCR reads with MiXCR, giving one entry per CDR3 protein. The sample includes around 700,000 distinct CDR3 sequences, around 12% of them seen just once. The sequences come from PBMCs, collected before TCRalphabeta/CD19-depleted stem cell transplant. These receptors were collected from a girl aged 2 to 9 with congenital amegakaryocytic thrombocytopenia, due to receive a stem cell transplant.

There are a few counts of this clonotype. The CDR3 here is CASSHGTGANVLTF. DNA of the CDR3: TGTGCCAGCAGCCACGGGACCGGGGCCAACGTCCTGACTTTC. The gene calls are TRBV3-1 and TRBJ2-6; D assignment may be TRBD1 or TRBD2 (5 bases each). V was cut by 3 bases and J by 4 bases, with 7 bases left in between. This CDR3 is 14 amino acids long. CDR1 and CDR2 (germline): LGHDT, YNNKEL (reference sequence).

Regarding this clonotype: Mismatch with germline at one junction end may stem from a read error. This chain joins TRBV5-1 and TRBJ1-4; D gene unclear. The CDR3 spans 15 residues. From germline, CDR1 is SGHRS and CDR2 YFSETQ. The CDR3 DNA reads TGCGCCAACAGCTTGGTGGGTGCAACTAATGAAAAACTGTTTTTT. Protein: CANSLVGATNEKLFF. The full variable domain, with the rest looked up from reference TRBV5-1 and TRBJ1-4, is KAGVTQTPRYLIKTRGQQVTLSCSPISGHRSVSWYQQTPGQGLQFLFEYFSETQRNKGNFPGRFSGRQFSNSRSEMNVSTLELGDSALYLCANSLVGATNEKLFFGSGTQLSVL.

This clonotype was recorded a few times. The chain uses TRBV5-1 and TRBJ1-1; 12 bases align to TRBD1. Germline CDR1 and CDR2: SGHRS and YFSETQ. This CDR3 is built from 15 residues. After removal of 4 bases from V and 4 bases from J, the junction contained 5 bases not matched to a gene. CDR3 nucleotides: TGCGCCAGCAGCCGCTCGGGACAGGGGGCCACTGAAGCTTTCTTT. It translates to CASSRSGQGATEAFF.

This clonotype was counted at least ten times. The rearrangement joins TRBV20-1 to TRBJ2-2; possible D gene TRBD1, 5 bases. Trimming cost V 6 bases and J 7 bases, with 12 bases left between them. Germline values: CDR1 DFQATT, CDR2 SNEGSKA (reference sequence). The CDR3 spans 12 residues. Written as DNA, the CDR3 is TGCAGTGCCAAGGGGTCCTTCGGGGAGCTGTTTTTT. Its protein product is CSAKGSFGELFF.

The rearrangement links TRBV7-8 to TRBJ2-2; perhaps TRBD2 as D (6 bases). CDR3 length: 16 residues. Germline assignment: CDR1 SGHVS and CDR2 FQNEAQ. Trimming removed 3 bases from V and 1 base from J, with 12 bases in between. CDR3 sequence: CASSLGGGWNTGELFF. CDR3 bases: TGTGCCAGCAGCTTGGGAGGAGGGTGGAACACCGGGGAGCTGTTTTTT.

V usage is TRBV18 and J usage is TRBJ2-2; D might be TRBD2 (6 bases). The CDR3 is made up of 17 amino acids. The V end was cut by 3 bases, the J end by 0 bases, with 14 bases between. Germline V CDR1 and CDR2: KGHSH, LQKENI. For the CDR3, the DNA is TGTGCCAGCTCACCCAGGAAGGCGGGGACGAACACCGGGGAGCTGTTTTTT. This translates into CASSPRKAGTNTGELFF.

This clonotype showed up just a few times. The chain couples TRBV27 to TRBJ2-5; D uncertain. Germline values: CDR1 MNHEY, CDR2 SMNVEV (reference sequence). V was clipped by 5 bases and J by 5 bases, with 15 bases between them. The length of the CDR3 is 14 residues. The CDR3 here is CASSARLSSETQYF. In DNA form, the CDR3 reads TGTGCCAGCAGTGCAAGACTGTCCTCGGAGACCCAGTACTTC.

On this clonotype: A much larger clone is a single base away; this may be a read error. The J gene is TRBJ1-5, the V gene TRBV20-1; unclear D gene. Germline V gene sequence: CDR1 DFQATT, CDR2 SNEGSKA (reference sequence). The CDR3 is 14 amino acids. This CDR3 reads CSARDAREDQPQDF. CDR3 coding DNA: TGCAGTGCTAGAGATGCCCGGGAGGATCAGCCCCAGGATTTT.

This clonotype was seen at least ten times. The rearrangement links TRBV20-1 to TRBJ1-2; the D is unclear. This CDR3 region has 11 residues. Trimming removed 5 bases at V and 7 bases at J, with 11 bases between. CDR1 is DFQATT and CDR2 is SNEGSKA in the germline V gene (reference sequence). CDR3 in amino acids: CSADGLGGYTF. CDR3 coding DNA: TGCAGTGCTGACGGCTTGGGTGGCTACACCTTC.

This clonotype was seen many times. The chain is built from TRBV5-1 and TRBJ2-2; possibly TRBD1 or TRBD2 for D (5 bases each). The CDR3 is 14 residues long. Looked up from germline, CDR1 is SGHRS and CDR2 is YFSETQ. V was shortened by 2 bases and J by 7 bases, with 12 bases between the two germline ends. The CDR3 coding sequence is TGCGCCAGCAGCTTCAGGTCAGGGAGCGGGGAGCTGTTTTTT. Amino acid sequence: CASSFRSGSGELFF. Variable domain in full (rest from reference TRBV5-1 and TRBJ2-2): KAGVTQTPRYLIKTRGQQVTLSCSPISGHRSVSWYQQTPGQGLQFLFEYFSETQRNKGNFPGRFSGRQFSNSRSEMNVSTLELGDSALYLCASSFRSGSGELFFGEGSRLTVL.

CDR3 nucleotide sequence: TGTGCCGTCGGAGACAACCGGGACACCGGGGAGCTGTTTTTT. Translation gives CAVGDNRDTGELFF. The V gene is TRBV10-3, the J gene TRBJ2-2; D is uncertain. The V gene lost 11 bases and the J gene lost 3 bases, with 16 bases spanning the gap. Per germline, CDR1 ENHRY and CDR2 SYGVKD. CDR3 length: 14 amino acids.

This clonotype was observed many times. The V and J genes are TRBV10-3 and TRBJ2-1; tentatively, D is TRBD1 or TRBD2 (5 bases each). V lost 7 bases and J 5 bases, leaving 15 bases between the germline ends. The CDR3 is made up of 14 amino acids. Germline V gene data show CDR1 as ENHRY and CDR2 as SYGVKD. The CDR3 coding sequence is TGTGCCATCACCCCGGGGCTAGTCAACAATGAGCAGTTCTTC. This gives the protein CAITPGLVNNEQFF.

The chain has TRBV5-1 and TRBJ2-5; D assignment may be TRBD1 or TRBD2 (5 bases each). This CDR3 has 17 residues. V was shortened by 7 bases and J by 0 bases, with 22 bases between the two germline ends. CDR1 is SGHRS and CDR2 is YFSETQ in the germline V gene. The CDR3 region is CASDSKPGPKYQETQYF. The CDR3 nucleotides read TGCGCCAGCGATTCGAAGCCGGGACCGAAGTACCAAGAGACCCAGTACTTC.

This clonotype was observed at least ten times. The genes are TRBV5-6 and TRBJ2-7, with D uncertain. CDR1 is SGHDT and CDR2 is YYEEEE in the germline V gene. The CDR3 is 11 amino acids. Trimming pared 5 bases from V and 4 bases from J, leaving 7 bases between. The DNA of the CDR3 is TGTGCCAGCAGGGGAAAGTACGAGCAGTACTTC. It encodes CASRGKYEQYF.

Many counts were recorded for this clonotype. The chain uses TRBV10-3 and TRBJ2-1, with TRBD2 as a possible D gene (6 bases). Per germline, CDR1 ENHRY and CDR2 SYGVKD. The V end lost 4 bases, the J end lost 9 bases, and 16 bases lay between the germline ends. This CDR3 spans 14 amino acids. The CDR3 loop reads CAISGGTGSSEQFF. The CDR3 nucleotides read TGTGCCATCAGTGGTGGGACTGGGAGCAGTGAGCAGTTCTTC.

J is TRBJ2-5 and V is TRBV6-2 or TRBV6-3; 14 nucleotides agree with TRBD2. V was pared by 4 bases and J by 1 base, with 11 bases of the junction left unmatched. This CDR3 has 19 residues. Germline CDR1 is MNHEY and CDR2 is SVGEGT. CDR3 nucleotides: TGTGCCAGCAGTTTCCGCCCCGGGACTAGCGGGAGCCTCCAAGAGACCCAGTACTTC. It encodes CASSFRPGTSGSLQETQYF.

The chain employs TRBV5-1 and TRBJ1-4, with a possible D match to TRBD1 (5 bases). Trimming removed 4 bases at V and 8 bases at J, with 15 bases between. Germline loops: CDR1 SGHRS, CDR2 YFSETQ. The CDR3 covers 14 residues. CDR3 bases: TGCGCCAGCAGCCACACGGGGGATAAAGAAAAACTGTTTTTT. Translated: CASSHTGDKEKLFF.

The chain uses TRBV25-1 and TRBJ2-1, with TRBD1 as a possible D gene (5 bases). From germline, CDR1 is MGHDK and CDR2 SYGVNS. The V gene lost 6 bases and the J gene lost 7 bases, with 10 bases spanning the gap. This CDR3 is 12 amino acids long. CDR3 DNA: TGTGCCAGCAGGGAGCCAGGGAATGAGCAGTTCTTC. Its translation: CASREPGNEQFF. The full variable domain, its missing parts supplied by reference TRBV25-1 and TRBJ2-1, is EADIYQTPRYLVIGTGKKITLECSQTMGHDKMYWYQQDPGMELHLIHYSYGVNSTEKGDLSSESTVSRIRTEHFPLTLESARPSHTSQYLCASREPGNEQFFGPGTRLTVL.

This clonotype came up many times. This chain uses TRBV5-1 with TRBJ1-3, with a tentative D call TRBD1 (5 bases). Trimming removed 0 bases at V and 4 bases at J, with 5 bases between. CDR1 and CDR2 (germline): SGHRS, YFSETQ. This CDR3 spans 13 amino acids. This CDR3 reads CASSLGQGNTIYF. In nucleotides, the CDR3 is TGCGCCAGCAGCTTGGGACAGGGAAACACCATATATTTT.

This chain links TRBV6-1 with TRBJ2-1, with TRBD1 identical over 7 bases. V was pared by 2 bases and J by 7 bases, with 5 bases of the junction left unmatched. The CDR3 covers 14 residues. The germline CDR1 and CDR2 sequences are MNHNS and SASEGT. In DNA form, the CDR3 reads TGTGCCAGCAGTGAAACCGGGACAGATAATGAGCAGTTCTTC. Protein sequence: CASSETGTDNEQFF.

In its sample, this clonotype was seen many times. The chain joins TRBV5-1 to TRBJ2-1; maybe TRBD2 (5 bases). Trimming took off 0 bases at V and 5 bases at J, with 9 bases between the two ends. Germline CDR1 and CDR2: SGHRS and YFSETQ. There are 14 residues in the CDR3. The CDR3 is CASSLGTRHNEQFF. In nucleotides, the CDR3 is TGCGCCAGCAGCTTGGGGACTCGACACAATGAGCAGTTCTTC.

This chain links TRBV7-3 with TRBJ2-7; D unresolved. CDR1 SGHTA and CDR2 FQGTGA come from the germline V gene. V gave up 3 bases and J gave up 1 base, with 10 bases separating them. CDR3 size: 14 residues. The DNA for the CDR3 is TGTGCCAGCAGCTTCGGCCCGACTTCCTACGAGCAGTACTTC. Translating it yields CASSFGPTSYEQYF.

This clonotype was seen a few times. The rearrangement links TRBV24-1 to TRBJ1-5; D uncertain. CDR3 length: 14 residues. Germline CDR1 is KGHDR and CDR2 is SFDVKD. V was trimmed by 3 bases and J by 6 bases, leaving 11 bases between them. This CDR3 is CATSDPRTSQPQHF. The CDR3 DNA reads TGTGCCACCAGTGATCCCCGAACGAGTCAGCCCCAGCATTTT.

The chain recombines TRBV7-2 with TRBJ2-1; D is perhaps TRBD2 (6 bases). The V end lost 5 bases, the J end lost 10 bases, and 15 bases lay between the germline ends. CDR1 is SGHTA, CDR2 FQGNSA, per germline. The CDR3 covers 13 residues. CDR3 in DNA: TGTGCCAGCAGCCAAACGTCTGGGAGGGAGCAGTTCTTC. This codes for CASSQTSGREQFF. The full variable domain, its missing parts supplied by reference TRBV7-2 and TRBJ2-1, is GAGVSQSPSNKVTEKGKDVELRCDPISGHTALYWYRQSLGQGLEFLIYFQGNSAPDKSGLPSDRFSAERTGGSVSTLTIQRTQQEDSAVYLCASSQTSGREQFFGPGTRLTVL.